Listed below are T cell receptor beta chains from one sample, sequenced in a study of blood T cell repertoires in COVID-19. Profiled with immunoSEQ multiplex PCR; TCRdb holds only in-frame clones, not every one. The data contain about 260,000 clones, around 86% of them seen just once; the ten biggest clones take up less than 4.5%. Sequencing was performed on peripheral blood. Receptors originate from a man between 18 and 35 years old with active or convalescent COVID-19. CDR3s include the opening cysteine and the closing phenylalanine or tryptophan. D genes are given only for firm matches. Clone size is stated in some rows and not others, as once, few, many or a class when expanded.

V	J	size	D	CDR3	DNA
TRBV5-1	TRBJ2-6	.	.	CASSIPGNTGANVLTF	TGCGCCAGCAGCATTCCAGGGAATACTGGGGCCAACGTCCTGACTTTC
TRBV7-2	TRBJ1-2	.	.	CASARQGQDGYTF	TGTGCCAGCGCCAGGCAGGGGCAGGATGGCTACACCTTC
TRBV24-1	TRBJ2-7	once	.	CATSDSKVDIYEQYF	TGTGCCACCAGTGACTCGAAAGTGGACATCTACGAGCAGTACTTC
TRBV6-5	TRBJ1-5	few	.	CASTPTGSDQPQHF	TGTGCCAGCACTCCGACTGGGAGTGATCAGCCCCAGCATTTT
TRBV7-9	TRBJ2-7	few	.	CASSSSGSLHDEQYF	TGTGCCAGCAGCTCCTCCGGGTCCCTTCACGACGAGCAGTACTTC
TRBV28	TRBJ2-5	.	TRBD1	CASKGARETQYF	TGTGCCAGCAAGGGGGCAAGAGAGACCCAGTACTTC
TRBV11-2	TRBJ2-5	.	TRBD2	CASTKPTSGEETQYF	TGTGCCAGTACAAAACCGACTAGCGGGGAAGAGACCCAGTACTTC
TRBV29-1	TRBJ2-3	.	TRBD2	CSVASGNKADTQYF	TGCAGCGTTGCAAGCGGGAACAAAGCAGATACGCAGTATTTT
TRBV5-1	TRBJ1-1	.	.	CASSLGIRAEAFF	TGCGCCAGCAGCTTGGGGATACGGGCTGAAGCTTTCTTT
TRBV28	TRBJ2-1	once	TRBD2	CASRAGGVLEQFF	TGTGCCAGCAGAGCGGGGGGGGTGTTGGAGCAGTTCTTC
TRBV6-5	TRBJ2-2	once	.	CASQPGRLITGELFF	TGTGCCAGCCAGCCAGGGCGGTTGATTACCGGGGAGCTGTTTTTT
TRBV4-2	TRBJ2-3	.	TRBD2	CASRPGTSGDTDTQYF	TGTGCCAGCAGACCCGGGACTAGCGGGGACACAGATACGCAGTATTTT
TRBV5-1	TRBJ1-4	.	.	CASSLSPQGNNEKLFF	TGCGCCAGCAGCTTATCCCCACAGGGAAATAATGAAAAACTGTTTTTT
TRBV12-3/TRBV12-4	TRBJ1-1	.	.	CASSPNTEAFF	TGTGCCAGCAGTCCTAACACTGAAGCTTTCTTT
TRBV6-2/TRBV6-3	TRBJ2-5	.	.	CASSKEGETQYF	TGTGCCAGCAGTAAGGAGGGAGAGACCCAGTACTTC
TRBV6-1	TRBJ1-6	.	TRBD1	CASSAGQGTHLNNSPLHF	TGTGCCAGCAGTGCCGGACAGGGAACGCACCTCAATAATTCACCCCTCCACTTT
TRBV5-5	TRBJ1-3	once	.	CASEPWTESGNTIYF	TGTGCCAGCGAGCCCTGGACTGAGTCTGGAAACACCATATATTTT